This T cell receptor (beta chain) is drawn from a study of T cell responses to AZD1222 COVID-19 vaccine. Profiling relied on immunoSEQ multiplex PCR, and the TCRdb table lists in-frame clones only, not all of them. The sample contains fewer than 200,000 clones, approximately 94% of which appear only once. The CDR3 sequence is 15 residues long. CDR1 is LNHDA, CDR2 SQIVND, per germline (reference sequence). Trimming cost V 7 bases and J 2 bases; bases outside gene matches: 8. This sample comprised peripheral blood, obtained 28 days after the second AZD1222 dose. This chain links TRBV19 with TRBJ1-3; 7 nucleotides line up with TRBD1. This receptor was identified in an adult who received the AZD1222 COVID-19 vaccine. CDR3 region: CASTNRGGTGNTIYF. For the CDR3, the DNA is TGTGCCAGTACCAACAGAGGGGGCACTGGAAACACCATATATTTT.